One TCR beta chain is described in this entry. This clone was counted once. It has no known antigen specificity. Qualities for individual bases were not recorded, and no much larger clone is one base off. This sample stems from a study of blood T cell repertoires in COVID-19 (dated by TCRdb to about 2020). For the study in its entirety: The collaborator samples originated in the United States, Italy and Spain and spanned the acute and convalescent phases of COVID-19. A de-identified subject ID, COVID-19 status, age in years and sex were almost always included in the sample metadata. The material from the prospective study consisted of cDNA or gDNA derived from T cells, B-cell-depleted T cells, or PBMCs. A freely available public database, intended as a resource for researchers studying the immune response to SARS-CoV-2, is where the repertoires were released. Samples were obtained from the ongoing ImmuneRACE study (first 160 participants) and from over a thousand subjects provided by 6 global collaborators. HLA class I and class II types, where available, came from metadata supplied by the sample provider rather than from assay-based typing. Deeply sampled blood TCRbeta repertoires from subjects exposed to, actively infected with, or recovered from COVID-19 were included in the dataset. Study-wide conclusions, independent of this receptor: The quantity of clinical and demographic metadata differed by source and by participant and was supplied without curation.

TCRbeta CDR3 regions were amplified from genomic DNA using the immunoSEQ Assay, a bias-controlled multiplex PCR. The study's own analysis went as follows. Within the assay, amplification of reference gene primers was used to estimate how many nucleated cells each sample contained. Sequence reads were collapsed and filtered to measure the absolute abundance of every unique TCRbeta CDR3 rearrangement. For each sample, productive Simpson clonality was calculated by taking the square root of Simpson's diversity index across productive rearrangements. What TCRdb holds here is the immuneACCESS table cut down to in-frame rearrangements. Part of the clones is not present; checked against another copy, under half of the missing clones reflect an unresolved V gene, and the others are unexplained. V and J calls and clone size come straight from that table; D and trimming were deduced from the DNA. The sample includes a few hundred thousand clones, with roughly 86% observed a single time. 1.3% of the sample rests with the top ten.

Trimming removed 8 bases from V and 0 bases from J; the gene matches leave 4 bases unexplained. The CDR3 runs 13 amino acids, cysteine and phenylalanine included. Here the CDR3 DNA is all that survives: 39 bases in frame from base 1. Based on the germline V gene, the CDR1 and CDR2 sequences are SQVTM and ANQGSEA. Participants in the prospective study were enrolled through a virtual design, were aged 18 to 89 years, and lived in some 24 United States geographic areas. In the prospective study, participants were assigned to cohorts based on the clinical history participants reported in a screening survey and a study questionnaire. Recovered participants in ImmuneRACE Cohort 3 were defined as having two consecutive negative NP/OP PCR tests, clearance from a healthcare professional, or resolution of symptoms. In the prospective study, whole blood, serum and a nasopharyngeal or oropharyngeal swab were collected from each participant by mobile phlebotomists. Participants in the prospective study had the option to provide additional blood draws and questionnaires over a roughly two-month period. Prospective study blood samples were shipped either frozen or at room temperature before DNA extraction.

Sequencing used PBMCs or T cells enriched from blood (not recorded which). This chain is built from TRBV29-1 and TRBJ2-7; 10 central bases correspond to TRBD1. This sequence originates from a young man who had recovered from COVID-19. This receptor has the CDR3 CSTRTGGSYEQYF. The sequenced DNA: TGCAGCACAAGGACAGGGGGCTCCTACGAGCAGTACTTC.